This entry describes one T cell receptor beta chain. The antigen is undetermined. This record comes from a study of T cell responses to AZD1222 COVID-19 vaccine. The CDR3 length is 17 residues. Germline V gene lookup returns CDR1 KGHDR and CDR2 SFDVKD. Unmatched junction bases numbered 12, after V lost 4 bases and J lost 3 bases. Clones were read by immunoSEQ multiplex PCR, and TCRdb kept only the in-frame ones, dropping some. The sample lists about 90,000 clones, roughly 86% seen once, with under 6.5% in the top ten. Whole-study findings and limits: Seropositive at baseline were only six AZD1222 recipients. The sample set comprised mostly white British donors with more females, and clonal diversity was possibly underestimated. The breadth and depth of Spike-specific TCRs increased once two AZD1222 doses had been given.

The chain combines TRBV24-1 with TRBJ1-2; 8 bases match TRBD1. This TCR was recovered from an adult in good health. The input for sequencing was peripheral blood, taken on day 0 of AZD1222 vaccination. For the CDR3, the DNA is TGTGCCACCAGTGAAGCAGGGGGCGACGATTTTGACTATGGCTACACCTTC. It translates to CATSEAGGDDFDYGYTF.